In its sample, the clone carrying this TCR beta chain was seen a few times. The antigen remains unidentified. The entry originates in a study of CD8 T cells in ankylosing spondylitis. Overall study findings and caveats: Certain motif variants had earlier appeared in reactive arthritis synovial fluid and blood. A motif in TCR beta, a set of under ten highly homologous variants, appeared characteristic of ankylosing spondylitis blood. Disease-associated clones were CD8+ and fairly uncommon in peripheral blood. Significant enrichment of disease-linked clones was reported in matched ankylosing spondylitis synovial fluid.

Researchers built TCR beta libraries using quantitative 5'-RACE with molecular barcodes. TCRdb called the 5' RACE reads again in MiXCR, with one record for every CDR3 protein. Of roughly 450,000 distinct CDR3 sequences listed, 26% are singletons. The CDR3 is made up of 15 amino acids. Germline V gene data show CDR1 as SGHDT and CDR2 as YYEEEE. V shed 1 base and J shed 0 bases, with 10 bases lying between them. The TCR originated in a male donor with ankylosing spondylitis. The chain joins TRBV5-6 to TRBJ1-1; tentatively, D is TRBD1 (5 bases). Sequencing was performed on blood, either unsorted or a sorted T cell fraction (not recorded which). CDR3: CASSLPQGLNTEAFF. The CDR3 nucleotides read TGTGCCAGCAGCTTGCCCCAGGGTTTGAACACTGAAGCTTTCTTT.